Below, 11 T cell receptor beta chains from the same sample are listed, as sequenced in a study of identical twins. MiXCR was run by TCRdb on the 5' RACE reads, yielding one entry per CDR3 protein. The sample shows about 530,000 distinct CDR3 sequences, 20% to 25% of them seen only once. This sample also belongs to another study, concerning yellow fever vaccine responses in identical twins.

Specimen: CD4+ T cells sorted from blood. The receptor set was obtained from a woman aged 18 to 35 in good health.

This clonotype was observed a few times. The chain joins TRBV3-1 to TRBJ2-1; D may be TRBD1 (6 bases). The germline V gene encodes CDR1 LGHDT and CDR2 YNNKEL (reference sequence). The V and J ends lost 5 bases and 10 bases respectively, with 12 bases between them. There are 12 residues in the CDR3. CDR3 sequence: CASSGQGTEQFF. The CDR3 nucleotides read TGTGCCAGCAGCGGGCAGGGGACGGAGCAGTTCTTC.

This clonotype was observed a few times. CDR3 sequence: CSDSGNTGELFF. The CDR3, as DNA: TGCAGTGATTCCGGGAACACCGGGGAGCTGTTTTTT. The J gene is TRBJ2-2, the V gene TRBV20-1, with D uncertain. Germline assignment: CDR1 DFQATT and CDR2 SNEGSKA (reference sequence). Trimming took 7 bases from V and 1 from J, leaving 7 bases between them. This CDR3 spans 12 amino acids.

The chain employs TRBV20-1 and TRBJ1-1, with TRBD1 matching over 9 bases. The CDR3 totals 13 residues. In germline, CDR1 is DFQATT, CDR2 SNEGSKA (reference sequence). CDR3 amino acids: CSSPGTGHTEAFF. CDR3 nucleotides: TGCAGCTCCCCGGGGACAGGGCACACTGAAGCTTTCTTT.

The CDR3 region has the DNA TGTGCCAGCAGTTCCCCGACAGGGGGCTACAATGAGCAGTTCTTC. Its protein is CASSSPTGGYNEQFF. The V call is TRBV25-1, the J call TRBJ2-1; TRBD1 matches at 9 bases. The V gene end was trimmed by 5 bases and the J gene end by 3 bases; junction bases not matched to a gene: 5. Germline V gene lookup returns CDR1 MGHDK and CDR2 SYGVNS. This CDR3 is 15 amino acids long.

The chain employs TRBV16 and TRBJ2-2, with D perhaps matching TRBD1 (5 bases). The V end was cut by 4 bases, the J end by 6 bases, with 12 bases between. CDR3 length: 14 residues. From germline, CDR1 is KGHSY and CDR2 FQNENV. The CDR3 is CASSRRTGPGELFF. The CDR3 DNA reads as TGTGCCAGCAGCCGACGCACAGGTCCCGGGGAGCTGTTTTTT.

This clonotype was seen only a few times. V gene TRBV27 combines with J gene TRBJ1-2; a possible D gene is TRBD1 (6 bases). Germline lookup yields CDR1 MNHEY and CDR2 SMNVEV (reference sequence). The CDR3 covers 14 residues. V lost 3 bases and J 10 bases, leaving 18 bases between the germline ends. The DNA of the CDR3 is TGTGCCAGCAGTTTTACTACAGGGTTGGGCTCCTACACCTTC. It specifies CASSFTTGLGSYTF.

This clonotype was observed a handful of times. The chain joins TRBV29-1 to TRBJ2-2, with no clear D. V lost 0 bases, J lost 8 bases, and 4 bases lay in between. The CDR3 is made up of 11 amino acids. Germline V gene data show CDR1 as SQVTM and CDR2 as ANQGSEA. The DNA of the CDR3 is TGCAGCGTTGAAGATCCAGGGGAGCTGTTTTTT. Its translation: CSVEDPGELFF.

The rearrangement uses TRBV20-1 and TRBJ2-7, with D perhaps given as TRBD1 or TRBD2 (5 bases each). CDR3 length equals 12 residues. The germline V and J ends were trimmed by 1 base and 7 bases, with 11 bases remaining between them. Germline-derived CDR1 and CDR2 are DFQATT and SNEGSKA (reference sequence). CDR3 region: CSARGGEREQYF. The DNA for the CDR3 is TGCAGTGCTAGAGGAGGGGAGCGGGAGCAGTACTTC.

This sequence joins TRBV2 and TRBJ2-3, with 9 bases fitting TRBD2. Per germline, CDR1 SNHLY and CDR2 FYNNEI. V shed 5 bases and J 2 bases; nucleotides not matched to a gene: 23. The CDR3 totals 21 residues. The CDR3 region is CASSLPGTPTIWTSVTDTQYF. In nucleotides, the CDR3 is TGTGCCAGCAGTTTACCCGGGACCCCCACGATTTGGACTAGCGTCACAGATACGCAGTATTTT.

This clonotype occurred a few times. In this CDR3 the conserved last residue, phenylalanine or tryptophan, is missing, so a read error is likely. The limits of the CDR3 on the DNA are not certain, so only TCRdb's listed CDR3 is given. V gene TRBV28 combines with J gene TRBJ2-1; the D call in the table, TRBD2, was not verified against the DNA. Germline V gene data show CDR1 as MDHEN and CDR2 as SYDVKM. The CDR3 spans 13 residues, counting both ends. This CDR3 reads CASSGATAGRTLL.

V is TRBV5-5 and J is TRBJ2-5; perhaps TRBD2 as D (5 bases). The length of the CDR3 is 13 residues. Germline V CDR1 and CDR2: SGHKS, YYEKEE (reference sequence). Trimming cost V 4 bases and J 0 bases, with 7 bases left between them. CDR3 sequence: CASSPGYQETQYF. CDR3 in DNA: TGTGCCAGCAGCCCGGGATACCAAGAGACCCAGTACTTC.